The clone carrying this TCR beta chain came up a few times. Its antigen is unknown. This entry comes from a study of CD8 T cells in ankylosing spondylitis. General study findings and limits: From matched ankylosing spondylitis synovial fluid, disease-linked clones were reportedly recovered at significantly enriched levels. Previously reported in reactive arthritis synovial fluid and blood were some of the motif variants. Characteristic, it appeared, of ankylosing spondylitis blood was a TCR beta motif of fewer than 10 highly homologous variants.

By quantitative 5'-RACE with molecular barcodes, the TCR beta libraries were made. Each CDR3 protein is one row after TCRdb ran MiXCR on the 5' RACE reads. The sample has roughly 440,000 distinct CDR3 sequences; 15% to 20% are singletons. There are 14 residues in the CDR3. Trimming stripped 5 bases from V and 4 bases from J, with 17 bases between. Germline V gene lookup returns CDR1 GTSNPN and CDR2 SVGIG (reference sequence). The rearrangement joins TRBV30 to TRBJ1-2, with D possibly TRBD1 on 6 matching bases. This TCR came from a male donor with ankylosing spondylitis. Sequenced sample: blood, either unsorted or a sorted T cell fraction (not recorded which). This CDR3 reads CAWHEGGLGYGYTF. The CDR3 DNA sequence: TGTGCCTGGCACGAGGGGGGGCTTGGCTATGGCTACACCTTC.